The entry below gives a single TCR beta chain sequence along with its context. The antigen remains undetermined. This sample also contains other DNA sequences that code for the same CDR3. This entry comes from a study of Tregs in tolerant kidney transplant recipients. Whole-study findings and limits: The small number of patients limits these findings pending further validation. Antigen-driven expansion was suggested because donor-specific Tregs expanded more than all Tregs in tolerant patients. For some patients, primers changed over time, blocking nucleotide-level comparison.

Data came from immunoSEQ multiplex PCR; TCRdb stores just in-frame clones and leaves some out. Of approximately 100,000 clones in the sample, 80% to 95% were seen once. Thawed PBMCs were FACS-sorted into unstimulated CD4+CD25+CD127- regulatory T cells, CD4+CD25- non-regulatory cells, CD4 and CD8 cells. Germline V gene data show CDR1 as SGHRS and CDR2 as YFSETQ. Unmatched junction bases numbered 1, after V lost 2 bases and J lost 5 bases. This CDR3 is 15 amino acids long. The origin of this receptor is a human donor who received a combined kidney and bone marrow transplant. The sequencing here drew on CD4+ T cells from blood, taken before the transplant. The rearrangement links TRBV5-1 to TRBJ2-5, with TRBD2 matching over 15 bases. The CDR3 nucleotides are TGCGCCAGCAGCTTCGGGACTAGCGGGGGGGAGACCCAGTACTTC. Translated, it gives CASSFGTSGGETQYF.